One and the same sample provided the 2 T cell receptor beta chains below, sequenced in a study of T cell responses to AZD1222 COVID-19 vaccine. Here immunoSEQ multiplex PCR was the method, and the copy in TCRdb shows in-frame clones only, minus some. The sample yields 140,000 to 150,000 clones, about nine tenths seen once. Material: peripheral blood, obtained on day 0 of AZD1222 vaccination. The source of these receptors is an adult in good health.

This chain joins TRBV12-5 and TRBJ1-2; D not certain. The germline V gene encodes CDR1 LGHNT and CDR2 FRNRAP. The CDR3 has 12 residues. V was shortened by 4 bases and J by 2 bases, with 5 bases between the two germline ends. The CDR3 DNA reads TGTGCTAGTGGTTATGAGAACTATGGCTACACCTTC. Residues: CASGYENYGYTF.

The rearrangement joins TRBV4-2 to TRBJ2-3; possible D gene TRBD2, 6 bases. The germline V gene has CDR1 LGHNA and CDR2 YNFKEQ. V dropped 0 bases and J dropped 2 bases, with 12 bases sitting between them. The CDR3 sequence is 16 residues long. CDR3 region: CASSQEGGRLTDTQYF. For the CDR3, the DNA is TGTGCCAGCAGCCAAGAAGGAGGGCGGCTCACAGATACGCAGTATTTT.